The source of this TCR beta chain is a study of control samples from healthy donors and cancer patients (TCRdb year 2020). To note about this clone: The target of this receptor is not known. No quality values exist for individual bases; no much larger clone is one base distant.

Libraries were built with the immunoSEQ multiplex PCR assay. TCRdb took over this immuneACCESS table, retaining in-frame rearrangements with V and J assigned. Such tables are incomplete; in checked studies, under half of the missing clones stem from an unresolved V gene, and the remainder is unexplained. For this sample the table gives under 200,000 clones, of which just under 95% were detected only once. The ten largest clones add up to approximately 4% of the sample. Per the germline V gene, SGHDT is the CDR1 and YYEEEE is the CDR2. Reading from cysteine to phenylalanine, the CDR3 counts 14 amino acids. Solely the CDR3 DNA is kept, with 42 bases framed from the first base. Trimming costs V 1 base and J 6 bases, and their ends lie 13 bases apart.

The receptor chain draws on TRBV5-6 and TRBJ1-1; no D gene call is confident. This TCR was sampled from a woman aged 60-75 years in good health. The specimen was blood. In nucleotide form, the sequence is TGTGCCAGCAGCTTGAGGGTCAAATGGTCTGAAGCTTTCTTT. It translates as CASSLRVKWSEAFF.